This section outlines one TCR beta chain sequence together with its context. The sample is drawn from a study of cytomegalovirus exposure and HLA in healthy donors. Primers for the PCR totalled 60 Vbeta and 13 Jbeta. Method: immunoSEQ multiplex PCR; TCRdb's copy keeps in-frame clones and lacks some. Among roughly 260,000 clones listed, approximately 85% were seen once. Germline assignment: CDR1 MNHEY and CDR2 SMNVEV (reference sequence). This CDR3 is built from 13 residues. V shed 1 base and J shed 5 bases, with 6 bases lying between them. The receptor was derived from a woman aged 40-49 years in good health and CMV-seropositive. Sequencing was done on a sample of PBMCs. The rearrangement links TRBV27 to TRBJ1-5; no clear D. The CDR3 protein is CASSLWEDQPQHF. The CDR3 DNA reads TGTGCCAGCAGTTTATGGGAGGATCAGCCCCAGCATTTT.